This T cell receptor beta chain stems from a study of T cell clonotyping in hematopoietic cell transplantation. Notes on the study in general: After transplant, recipient diversity fell while pathologically expanded clonotypes grew through day 180.

The assay was immunoSEQ multiplex PCR, and TCRdb's table has in-frame clones only and misses some. The data contain approximately 2,000 clones, 70% to 80% of them singletons. Recipient blood drawn about 28 days pretransplant and days 30, 100, 180 after. A note on this clone: Its antigen remains unidentified.

The clonotype comes from a male patient between 45 and 59 years old who had an allogeneic stem cell transplant from an unrelated donor, so the T cells may come from the graft donor. Some clones in this sample may be carry-over from other donors' samples. Source: peripheral blood mononuclear cells, taken 30 days after allogeneic stem cell transplant.

CDR3 in DNA: TGTGCCAGCAGCTCGGAATTCAGGGCTTACGAGCAGTACTTC. The encoded protein is CASSSEFRAYEQYF. The chain employs TRBV5-6 and TRBJ2-7, with D possibly matching TRBD1 (5 bases). The V end lost 3 bases, the J end lost 4 bases, and 14 bases lay between the germline ends. The germline V gene has CDR1 SGHDT and CDR2 YYEEEE. The CDR3 loop spans 14 amino acids.